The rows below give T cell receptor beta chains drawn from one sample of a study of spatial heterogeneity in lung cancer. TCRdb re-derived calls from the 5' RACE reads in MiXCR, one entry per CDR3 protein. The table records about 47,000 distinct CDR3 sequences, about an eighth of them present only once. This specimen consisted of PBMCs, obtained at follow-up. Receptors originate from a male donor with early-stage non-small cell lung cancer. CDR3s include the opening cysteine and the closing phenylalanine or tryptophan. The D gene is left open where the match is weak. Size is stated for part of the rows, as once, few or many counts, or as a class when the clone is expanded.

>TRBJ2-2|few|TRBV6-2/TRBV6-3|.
CATTPSSGGDTGELFF
TGTGCCACCACCCCATCCTCGGGCGGGGACACCGGGGAGCTGTTTTTT
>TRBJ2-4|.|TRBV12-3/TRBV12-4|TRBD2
CASSSGAGNIQYF
TGTGCCAGCAGTAGCGGGGCCGGGAACATTCAGTACTTC
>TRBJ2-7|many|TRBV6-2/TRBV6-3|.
CATLRLEGEQYF
TGTGCCACCCTACGACTCGAAGGCGAGCAGTACTTC
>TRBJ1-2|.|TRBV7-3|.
CASSLGVSNYGYTF
TGTGCCAGCAGCTTAGGTGTCAGCAACTATGGCTACACCTTC
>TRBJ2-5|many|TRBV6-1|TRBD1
CASSPDRAETQYF
TGTGCCAGCAGTCCGGACAGGGCGGAGACCCAGTACTTC
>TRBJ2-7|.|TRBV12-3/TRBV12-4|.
CASRPTSSRGEQYF
TGTGCCAGCAGACCCACGAGCTCTAGAGGCGAGCAGTACTTC
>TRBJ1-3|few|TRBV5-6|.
CASSKRGPGNTIYF
TGTGCCAGCAGCAAGCGGGGGCCTGGAAACACCATATATTTT
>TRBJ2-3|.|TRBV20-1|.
CSARGGTRTDTQYF
TGCAGTGCTAGAGGCGGGACTCGCACAGATACGCAGTATTTT
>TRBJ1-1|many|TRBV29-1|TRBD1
CSVHRQGYTEAFF
TGCAGCGTTCATAGACAGGGGTACACTGAAGCTTTCTTT
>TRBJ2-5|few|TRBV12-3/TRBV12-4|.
CASSLGVGTGTQYF
TGTGCCAGCAGTTTGGGGGTCGGGACTGGGACCCAGTACTTC
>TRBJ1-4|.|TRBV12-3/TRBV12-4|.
CASSPLTATNGKLFF
TGTGCCAGCAGCCCCTTGACAGCAACTAATGGAAAACTGTTTTTT
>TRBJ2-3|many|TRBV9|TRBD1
CASSLTLTGDTDTQYF
TGTGCCAGCAGCCTAACTCTCACAGGGGACACAGATACGCAGTATTTT
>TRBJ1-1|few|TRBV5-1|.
CASSAMTVNTEAFF
TGCGCCAGCAGCGCGATGACAGTGAACACTGAAGCTTTCTTT
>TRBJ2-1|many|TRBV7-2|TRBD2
CASSLASQGGRAEFF
TGTGCCAGCAGCTTAGCCTCCCAGGGCGGGAGGGCGGAGTTCTTC
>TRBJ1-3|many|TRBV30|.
CAWSLGTSGNTIYF
TGTGCCTGGAGCCTCGGGACCTCTGGAAACACCATATATTTT
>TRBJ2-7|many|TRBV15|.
CATSRVDSYEQYF
TGTGCCACCAGCAGGGTGGACAGCTACGAGCAGTACTTC
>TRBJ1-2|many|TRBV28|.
CASSFLGRYGYTF
TGTGCCAGCAGTTTCCTCGGACGTTATGGCTACACCTTC
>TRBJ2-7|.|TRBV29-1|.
CSVEGATSRDF
TGCAGCGTTGAAGGTGCCACCTCAAGGGACTTC
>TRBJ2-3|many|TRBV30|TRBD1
CAWKGQGEVDTQYF
TGTGCCTGGAAAGGACAGGGGGAGGTAGATACGCAGTATTTT
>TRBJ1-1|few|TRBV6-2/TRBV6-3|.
CASSWNRVTEAFF
TGTGCCAGCAGTTGGAACAGGGTCACTGAAGCTTTCTTT
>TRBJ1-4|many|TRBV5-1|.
CASSLAGAWGTTNEKLFF
TGCGCCAGCAGCTTGGCCGGGGCGTGGGGCACAACTAATGAAAAACTGTTTTTT
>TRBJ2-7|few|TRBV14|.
CASSLTDGPYEQYF
TGTGCCAGCAGCCTAACGGACGGGCCCTACGAGCAGTACTTC
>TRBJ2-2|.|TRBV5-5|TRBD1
CASSPDRVNTGELFF
TGTGCCAGCAGCCCCGACAGGGTGAACACCGGGGAGCTGTTTTTT
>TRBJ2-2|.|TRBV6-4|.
CASSPDRGTGELFF
TGTGCCAGCAGCCCCGATAGGGGTACCGGGGAGCTGTTTTTT
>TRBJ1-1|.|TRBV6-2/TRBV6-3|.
CASRGTATNTEAFF
TGTGCCAGCAGGGGGACCGCCACTAACACTGAAGCTTTCTTT
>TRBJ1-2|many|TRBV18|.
CASSPFGREDGYTF
TGTGCCAGCTCACCCTTCGGCAGGGAGGATGGCTACACCTTC
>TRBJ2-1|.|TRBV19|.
CASSISVDEQFF
TGTGCCAGTAGTATTAGTGTCGATGAGCAGTTCTTC
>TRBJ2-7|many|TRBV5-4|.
CASSLGNEQYF
TGTGCCAGCAGCTTGGGGAACGAGCAGTACTTC
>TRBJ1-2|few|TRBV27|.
CATGAPGTTNYGYTF
TGTGCCACAGGGGCCCCTGGGACAACAAACTATGGCTACACCTTC
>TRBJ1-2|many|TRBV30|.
CAWRRGGYTF
TGTGCCTGGAGACGGGGTGGCTACACCTTC
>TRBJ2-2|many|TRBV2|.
CASSDTGELFF
TGTGCCAGCAGTGACACCGGGGAGCTGTTTTTT
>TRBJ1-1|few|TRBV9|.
CASSVDLNTEAFF
TGTGCCAGCAGCGTAGATCTGAACACTGAAGCTTTCTTT
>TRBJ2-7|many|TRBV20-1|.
CSAIGDGPYEQYF
TGCAGTGCTATAGGGGACGGTCCCTACGAGCAGTACTTC
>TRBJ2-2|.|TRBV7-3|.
CASSLRGNGELFF
TGTGCCAGCAGCTTAAGGGGGAACGGGGAGCTGTTTTTT
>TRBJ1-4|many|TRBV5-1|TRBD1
CASSTGQGYEKLFF
TGCGCCAGCAGCACCGGACAGGGGTACGAAAAACTGTTTTTT
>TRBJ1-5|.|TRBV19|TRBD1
CASSRRGQSISQPQHF
TGTGCCAGTAGTCGCAGGGGGCAGTCTATAAGTCAGCCCCAGCATTTT
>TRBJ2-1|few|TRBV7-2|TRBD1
CASSPVRQGTGGSDEQFF
TGTGCCAGCAGCCCAGTCCGGCAGGGGACAGGGGGCTCCGATGAGCAGTTCTTC
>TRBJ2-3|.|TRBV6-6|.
CASSWASPSTDTQYF
TGTGCCAGCAGTTGGGCCTCTCCTAGCACAGATACGCAGTATTTT
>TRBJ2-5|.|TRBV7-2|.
CASTSGEAGETQYF
TGTGCCAGCACCTCCGGGGAGGCGGGTGAGACCCAGTACTTC
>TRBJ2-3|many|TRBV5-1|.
CASSLALDYWVSTDTQYF
TGCGCCAGCAGCTTGGCCTTGGACTATTGGGTTAGCACAGATACGCAGTATTTT
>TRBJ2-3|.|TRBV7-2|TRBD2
CASSFELAGGVTDTQYF
TGTGCCAGCAGCTTCGAGCTAGCGGGAGGGGTCACAGATACGCAGTATTTT
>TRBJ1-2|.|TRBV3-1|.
CASRRGGSEGYTF
TGTGCCAGCAGGAGGGGAGGTTCGGAGGGCTACACCTTC
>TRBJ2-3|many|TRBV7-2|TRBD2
CASSRWRETDTQYF
TGTGCCAGCAGCCGGTGGCGGGAGACAGATACGCAGTATTTT
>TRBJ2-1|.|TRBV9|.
CASSVGRSNEQFF
TGTGCCAGCAGCGTCGGTCGATCCAATGAGCAGTTCTTC
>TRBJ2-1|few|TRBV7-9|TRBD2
CASSPPLAGALGEQFF
TGTGCCAGCAGCCCCCCACTAGCGGGAGCATTAGGTGAGCAGTTCTTC
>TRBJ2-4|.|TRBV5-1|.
CASSLVYIAKNIQYF
TGTGCCAGCAGCTTGGTTTACATAGCCAAAAACATTCAGTACTTC
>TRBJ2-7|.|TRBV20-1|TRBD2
CSARDRAGGFYEQYF
TGCAGTGCTAGAGATCGGGCGGGGGGTTTCTACGAGCAGTACTTC
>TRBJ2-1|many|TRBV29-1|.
CSVEADKSYNEQFF
TGCAGCGTTGAGGCAGACAAATCCTACAATGAGCAGTTCTTC
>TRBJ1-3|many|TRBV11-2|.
CASSLEGQPRGNTIYF
TGTGCCAGCAGCTTAGAGGGCCAGCCGAGAGGAAACACCATATATTTT
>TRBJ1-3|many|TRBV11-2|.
CASSFWDTSGNTIYF
TGTGCCAGCAGCTTCTGGGACACCTCTGGAAACACCATATATTTT
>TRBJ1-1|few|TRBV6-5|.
CASTGGTEAFF
TGTGCCAGCACCGGGGGCACTGAAGCTTTCTTT
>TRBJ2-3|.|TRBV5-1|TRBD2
CASSLSKTSGSADTQYF
TGCGCCAGCAGCCTATCTAAGACTAGCGGGAGTGCAGATACGCAGTATTTT